This TCR beta chain came from a study of cytomegalovirus exposure and HLA in healthy donors. Concerning this clone: Its antigen is currently unknown.

Germline values: CDR1 SGDLS, CDR2 YYNGEE. This CDR3 is 17 amino acids long. Trimming at V came to 6 bases and at J to 5 bases, leaving 15 bases not matched to a gene. Overall study findings and caveats: A missense DCLRE1C variant was associated with V- and J-gene trimming of TCR beta chains in a later analysis, and an independent cohort replicated the association. A later analysis found that most CMV-associated TCR beta chains appeared HLA-restricted. In a later analysis, an Asian-associated ancestry cluster reportedly showed fewer N-insertions than the 666-donor mean.

In the PCR, 60 Vbeta and 13 Jbeta primers were used. The method was immunoSEQ multiplex PCR; TCRdb's version includes in-frame clones alone and lacks a portion of them. The sample comprises about 97,000 clones, about four fifths of which are singletons, and 4.5% to 5.5% rests with the top ten. Those who donated were healthy bone marrow donors. V usage is TRBV9 and J usage is TRBJ2-3; 10 bases are a match to TRBD2. Input material: PBMCs. The source of this sequence is a man aged 40-50 years in good health and CMV-seropositive. The CDR3 DNA sequence: TGTGCCAGCACCACCCGGGCTAGCGGGAGTGAGATAGATACGCAGTATTTT. Translation: CASTTRASGSEIDTQYF.